Following are 20 T cell receptor beta chains from one sample sequenced in a study of T cells after yellow fever vaccination. Each CDR3 protein gets one entry after TCRdb re-called the 5' RACE reads with MiXCR. The table has 300,000 to 350,000 distinct CDR3 sequences, 3.5% to 4.5% seen once. The source material was PBMCs, sampled 5 days after the yellow fever booster vaccination. The receptor set was obtained from a man in his late teens or twenties who received the YFV17D yellow fever vaccine.

This clonotype was seen at least ten times. This chain connects TRBV2 to TRBJ1-2; weak D call: TRBD1 (5 bases). Per germline, CDR1 SNHLY and CDR2 FYNNEI. The CDR3 is made up of 14 amino acids. Trimming stripped 2 bases from V and 4 bases from J, with 11 bases between. CDR3 in amino acids: CASSEQGGAYGYTF. For the CDR3, the DNA is TGTGCCAGCAGTGAACAGGGAGGAGCCTATGGCTACACCTTC.

There are a few counts of this clonotype. V gene TRBV7-9 combines with J gene TRBJ1-6; D not resolved. This CDR3 comprises 14 residues. Per germline, CDR1 SEHNR and CDR2 FQNEAQ (reference sequence). The V gene lost 1 base and the J gene lost 5 bases, with 6 bases spanning the gap. Here the CDR3 DNA reads TGTGCCAGCAGCTTAGTCCACAATAATTCACCCCTCCACTTT. This encodes CASSLVHNNSPLHF. Supplemented by reference TRBV7-9 and TRBJ1-6, the full variable domain reads DTGVSQNPRHKITKRGQNVTFRCDPISEHNRLYWYRQTLGQGPEFLTYFQNEAQLEKSRLLSDRFSAERPKGSFSTLEIQRTEQGDSAMYLCASSLVHNNSPLHFGNGTRLTVT.

The chain links TRBV12-3 or TRBV12-4 to TRBJ2-3, with 7 bases that match TRBD1. The CDR3 is 15 residues long. V shed 5 bases and J 4 bases; nucleotides not matched to a gene: 9. CDR3 loop: CASSPPGGRADTQYF. CDR3 in DNA: TGTGCCAGCAGTCCCCCAGGGGGTAGGGCAGATACGCAGTATTTT.

At least ten counts were recorded for this clonotype. The J gene is TRBJ2-7, the V gene TRBV3-1; tentatively, D is TRBD2 (6 bases). CDR1 and CDR2 from the germline V gene are LGHDT and YNNKEL (reference sequence). CDR3 length: 14 residues. The V end lost 4 bases, the J end lost 3 bases, and 13 bases lay between the germline ends. CDR3 protein: CASSPGTGLYEQYV. CDR3 bases: TGTGCCAGCAGCCCAGGGACTGGACTCTACGAGCAGTACGTC.

The chain uses TRBV19 and TRBJ1-1; D remains ambiguous. The CDR3 runs to 12 residues. Trimming cost V 2 bases and J 6 bases, with 7 bases left between them. Germline values: CDR1 LNHDA, CDR2 SQIVND (reference sequence). The CDR3 region is CASSIHPSEAFF. In DNA form, the CDR3 reads TGTGCCAGTAGTATACATCCCTCTGAAGCTTTCTTT. The full variable domain, with the rest looked up from reference TRBV19 and TRBJ1-1, is DGGITQSPKYLFRKEGQNVTLSCEQNLNHDAMYWYRQDPGQGLRLIYYSQIVNDFQKGDIAEGYSVSREKKESFPLTVTSAQKNPTAFYLCASSIHPSEAFFGQGTRLTVV.

This clonotype occurred many times. V and J are TRBV10-2 and TRBJ1-3; D call uncertain. This CDR3 contains 16 residues. Trimming stripped 3 bases from V and 0 bases from J, with 12 bases between. Germline CDR1 and CDR2: WSHSY and SAAADI. This CDR3 reads CASSDLGHFSGNTIYF. The CDR3 DNA follows: TGCGCCAGCAGTGACCTCGGTCACTTCTCTGGAAACACCATATATTTT.

The V and J genes are TRBV4-3 and TRBJ2-3; maybe TRBD1 (5 bases). The CDR3 is 15 residues long. The germline CDR1 and CDR2 sequences are LGHNA and YSLEER. V lost 3 bases to trimming and J lost 0 bases, with 10 bases between them. CDR3: CASSQGPSSTDTQYF. In DNA form, the CDR3 reads TGCGCCAGCAGCCAGGGGCCGTCTAGCACAGATACGCAGTATTTT.

This chain joins TRBV30 and TRBJ1-5, with D perhaps matching TRBD1 (6 bases). Trimming pared 3 bases from V and 1 base from J, leaving 7 bases between. The CDR3 has 13 residues. Germline CDR1 reads GTSNPN; CDR2 reads SVGIG (reference sequence). CDR3 sequence (DNA): TGTGCCTGGAGGGACAGCAGCAATCAGCCCCAGCATTTT. This codes for CAWRDSSNQPQHF. The variable domain in full, completed from reference TRBV30 and TRBJ1-5, reads SQTIHQWPATLVQPVGSPLSLECTVEGTSNPNLYWYRQAAGRGLQLLFYSVGIGQISSEVPQNLSASRPQDRQFILSSKKLLLSDSGFYLCAWRDSSNQPQHFGDGTRLSIL.

This chain connects TRBV19 to TRBJ1-2; D call uncertain. Germline CDR1 and CDR2: LNHDA and SQIVND (reference sequence). Between the trimmed V and J ends, which lost 4 bases and 0 bases, there was a span of 3 bases. The CDR3 is 12 amino acids. The CDR3 is CASSKANYGYTF. The CDR3 DNA reads TGTGCCAGTAGTAAAGCTAACTATGGCTACACCTTC.

This clonotype appeared a few times. The chain links TRBV4-3 to TRBJ2-3; D may be TRBD1 or TRBD2 (6 bases each). Germline V gene lookup returns CDR1 LGHNA and CDR2 YSLEER. Trimming took 5 bases from V and 3 from J, leaving 18 bases between them. This CDR3 region has 16 residues. CDR3 bases: TGCGCCAGCAGCGCAGAAGGGGGGTGGAGGACAGATACGCAGTATTTT. It encodes CASSAEGGWRTDTQYF.

The chain employs TRBV7-2 and TRBJ2-3, with 11 bases matching TRBD2. Germline trimming cut 1 base from V and 5 bases from J; bases unmatched to any gene: 5. Germline V gene data show CDR1 as SGHTA and CDR2 as FQGNSA. The CDR3 extends over 16 amino acids. The CDR3 is CASSLVIAGGRDTQYF. As DNA, the CDR3 is TGTGCCAGCAGCTTAGTGATAGCGGGGGGGCGAGATACGCAGTATTTT.

This clonotype was seen a handful of times. The V call is TRBV4-1, the J call TRBJ1-4; 8 bases are shared with TRBD1. This CDR3 region has 16 residues. Germline CDR1 is MGHRA and CDR2 is YSYEKL. J was trimmed by 8 bases and V by 2 bases; bases with no gene match: 10. The CDR3: CASSQRQGRREEKLFF. The CDR3 region has the DNA TGCGCCAGCAGCCAAAGACAGGGGCGGAGGGAGGAAAAACTGTTTTTT.

This clonotype was seen many times. The rearrangement joins TRBV4-1 to TRBJ2-1, with D perhaps TRBD2 (6 bases). Germline V gives CDR1 MGHRA, CDR2 YSYEKL. Trimming pared 3 bases from V and 3 bases from J, leaving 12 bases between. This CDR3 comprises 15 residues. DNA of the CDR3: TGCGCCAGCAGCCAGGTGGGGACTCGCTACAATGAGCAGTTCTTC. Protein sequence: CASSQVGTRYNEQFF.

This clonotype was seen ten or more times. The CDR3 loop reads CASSEGQGGYEQYF. For the CDR3, the DNA is TGTGCCAGCAGCGAGGGACAGGGAGGCTACGAGCAGTACTTC. The chain has TRBV9 and TRBJ2-7, with 9 bases fitting TRBD1. The CDR3 loop spans 14 amino acids. Unmatched junction bases numbered 4, after V lost 3 bases and J lost 3 bases. Germline V gene data show CDR1 as SGDLS and CDR2 as YYNGEE.

The table lists this clonotype with a few counts. This chain uses TRBV7-6 with TRBJ1-2; D gene ambiguous. CDR3 length: 18 amino acids. CDR1 is SGHVS and CDR2 is FNYEAQ in the germline V gene. V was trimmed by 4 bases and J by 5 bases, leaving 26 bases between them. DNA for the CDR3: TGTGCCAGCAGCTCCGCCCTATCTGACCCTCGGTCCAGATATGGCTACACCTTC. Translating gives CASSSALSDPRSRYGYTF.

This chain uses TRBV5-1 with TRBJ1-1, with D uncertain. Germline assignment: CDR1 SGHRS and CDR2 YFSETQ. Trimming pared 4 bases from V and 5 bases from J, leaving 12 bases between. The CDR3 has 13 residues. The CDR3 spells CASSGSLDTEAFF. The CDR3 nucleotides read TGCGCCAGCAGCGGGTCCCTGGATACTGAAGCTTTCTTT.

This clonotype was detected many times. J is TRBJ2-7 and V is TRBV7-9, with D possibly TRBD1 on 5 matching bases. Between the trimmed V and J ends, which lost 4 bases and 3 bases, there was a span of 19 bases. CDR1 and CDR2 (germline): SEHNR, FQNEAQ (reference sequence). The CDR3 length is 16 residues. CDR3 sequence (DNA): TGTGCCAGCAGCTCTTTACTCTTGGACACATACTACGAGCAGTACGTC. Encoded protein: CASSSLLLDTYYEQYV.

This clonotype was seen only a few times. The rearrangement joins TRBV10-3 to TRBJ1-5; 7 bases match TRBD1. CDR1 and CDR2 (germline): ENHRY, SYGVKD. V shed 6 bases and J 4 bases; nucleotides not matched to a gene: 6. CDR3 length: 14 amino acids. In nucleotides, the CDR3 is TGTGCCATCAGCGAAAGGGGGCGGAATCAGCCCCAGCATTTT. Protein sequence: CAISERGRNQPQHF.

The rearrangement uses TRBV7-7 and TRBJ2-5; possibly TRBD1 or TRBD2 for D (5 bases each). Between the trimmed V and J ends, which lost 8 bases and 5 bases, there was a span of 12 bases. CDR3 length: 12 residues. Germline values: CDR1 SSHAT, CDR2 FNYEAQ (reference sequence). The CDR3 reads CASGSRQETQYF. DNA for the CDR3: TGTGCCAGCGGGAGTAGACAGGAGACCCAGTACTTC. The variable domain in full, completed from reference TRBV7-7 and TRBJ2-5, reads GAGVSQSPRYKVTKRGQDVTLRCDPISSHATLYWYQQALGQGPEFLTYFNYEAQPDKSGLPSDRFSAERPEGSISTLTIQRTEQRDSAMYRCASGSRQETQYFGPGTRLLVL.

This chain connects TRBV5-4 to TRBJ1-1; no clear D gene. Germline lookup yields CDR1 SGHNT and CDR2 YYREEE (reference sequence). The CDR3 is made up of 14 amino acids. V lost 0 bases to trimming and J lost 0 bases, with 6 bases between them. The CDR3, as DNA: TGTGCCAGCAGCTTGGACAACATGAACACTGAAGCTTTCTTT. It encodes CASSLDNMNTEAFF. The full variable domain, its missing parts supplied by reference TRBV5-4 and TRBJ1-1, is ETGVTQSPTHLIKTRGQQVTLRCSSQSGHNTVSWYQQALGQGPQFIFQYYREEENGRGNFPPRFSGLQFPNYSSELNVNALELDDSALYLCASSLDNMNTEAFFGQGTRLTVV.